Detailed here is one T cell receptor beta chain. Its target is unknown. Assay used: immunoSEQ multiplex PCR; TCRdb lists only in-frame clones, some missing. The repertoire holds about 72,000 clones, with around 84% as singletons. CDR1 LGHNT and CDR2 FRNRAP come from the germline V gene. The V and J ends lost 5 bases and 8 bases respectively, with 15 bases between them. The CDR3 extends over 13 amino acids. This specimen belongs to a study of PD-L1 blockade in urothelial cancer. Overall study context: Atezolizumab was started by patients in about 2014 at 1,200 mg intravenously every 3 weeks. Samples came from 3 weeks, at the second dose, and 6 weeks into treatment. Median blood clonality was around 0.08, with about 80,000 unique TCRs.

Points from the study as a whole: Expansion of tumor-associated blood clones at 3 weeks was greater in durable-benefit patients.

This receptor was identified in a man between 65 and 85 years old with urothelial cancer. The rearrangement uses TRBV12-5 and TRBJ1-2, with D perhaps TRBD1 (5 bases). Sequencing was performed on PBMCs, taken around atezolizumab (anti-PD-L1) treatment. CDR3 coding DNA: TGTGCTAGTGGTCCCACAGGCTCATCCGGCTACACCTTC. Translating it yields CASGPTGSSGYTF.